Listed here are 14 T cell receptor beta chains from one sample, sequenced in a study of sequential checkpoint blockade in melanoma. This table comes from immunoSEQ multiplex PCR, and its TCRdb copy is limited to in-frame clones, with some not included. The sample holds about 6,100 clones, 25% to 30% seen once. Described treatment: randomized to nivolumab then ipilimumab (arm A) or the reverse (arm B). The sample in question was tumor tissue (inferred from file names), obtained from a patient given nivolumab and ipilimumab in sequence. The origin of the receptors is a human donor with melanoma.

The chain links TRBV29-1 to TRBJ1-2, with TRBD1 as a possible D gene (6 bases). V lost 0 bases and J lost 7, with 15 bases in between. The length of the CDR3 is 14 residues. Germline CDR1 reads SQVTM; CDR2 reads ANQGSEA. The DNA for the CDR3 is TGCAGCGTTGAAGATCGGGCAGGGGATGGTGGCTACACCTTC. Translation gives CSVEDRAGDGGYTF.

In this sample, this clone turned up once. The genes are TRBV19 and TRBJ1-1; no reliable D call. Trimming cost V 3 bases and J 5 bases, with 13 bases left between them. The CDR3 is 14 amino acids. Germline assignment: CDR1 LNHDA and CDR2 SQIVND (reference sequence). The CDR3 is CASSIKEGRTEAFF. The CDR3 nucleotides read TGTGCCAGTAGTATTAAGGAGGGAAGGACTGAAGCTTTCTTT.

This clone was observed a few times. The chain employs TRBV28 and TRBJ1-5, with 7 bases fitting TRBD1. There are 14 residues in the CDR3. Trimming at V came to 6 bases and at J to 2 bases, leaving 4 bases not matched to a gene. Germline V gene lookup returns CDR1 MDHEN and CDR2 SYDVKM. CDR3 DNA: TGTGCCAGCAGCAGGGGGTTTGGCAATCAGCCCCAGCATTTT. It codes for CASSRGFGNQPQHF. Variable domain in full (rest from reference TRBV28 and TRBJ1-5): DVKVTQSSRYLVKRTGEKVFLECVQDMDHENMFWYRQDPGLGLRLIYFSYDVKMKEKGDIPEGYSVSREKKERFSLILESASTNQTSMYLCASSRGFGNQPQHFGDGTRLSIL.

This clone was detected a few times. The gene calls are TRBV28 and TRBJ2-4, with 11 bases fitting TRBD2. From germline, CDR1 is MDHEN and CDR2 SYDVKM. The CDR3 has 20 residues. V gave up 2 bases and J gave up 1 base; unmatched junction bases: 13. The CDR3 DNA reads as TGTGCCAGCAGTTTACCGGTCGGTAGCGGGAGGGCGGGTGCCAAAAACATTCAGTACTTC. Translated: CASSLPVGSGRAGAKNIQYF.

The count of this clone is one. CDR3 coding DNA: TGTGCCAGCTCACCACCGGGGCTAGCGGGAGGGCAGAATGAGCAGTTCTTC. This gives the protein CASSPPGLAGGQNEQFF. The chain has TRBV18 and TRBJ2-1; TRBD2 matches at 12 bases. Trimming took 0 bases from V and 7 from J; bases not matched to a gene: 7. The CDR3 length is 17 residues. Germline CDR1 KGHSH, CDR2 LQKENI. The full variable domain, rest sourced from reference TRBV18 and TRBJ2-1, is NAGVMQNPRHLVRRRGQEARLRCSPMKGHSHVYWYRQLPEEGLKFMVYLQKENIIDESGMPKERFSAEFPKEGPSILRIQQVVRGDSAAYFCASSPPGLAGGQNEQFFGPGTRLTVL.

The V gene is TRBV11-3, the J gene TRBJ2-2, with D possibly TRBD1 on 6 matching bases. CDR1 and CDR2 (germline): SGHNT, YENEEA. V gave up 4 bases and J gave up 6 bases, with 15 bases separating them. The CDR3 runs to 15 residues. The CDR3 region is CASSYSTGWAGELFF. As DNA, the CDR3 is TGTGCCAGCAGCTACTCGACAGGCTGGGCCGGGGAGCTGTTTTTT.

The CDR3 region has the DNA TGTGCCTGGACTCGGTTGGGCACAGATACGCAGTATTTT. Amino acid sequence: CAWTRLGTDTQYF. The V gene is TRBV30, the J gene TRBJ2-3; D is unresolved. Trimming cost V 4 bases and J 1 base, with 9 bases left between them. Germline assignment: CDR1 GTSNPN and CDR2 SVGIG (reference sequence). CDR3 length: 13 residues.

The chain links TRBV28 to TRBJ2-7, with D perhaps assigned TRBD1 or TRBD2 (5 bases each). V dropped 3 bases and J dropped 2 bases, with 14 bases sitting between them. This CDR3 has 15 residues. Germline CDR1 MDHEN, CDR2 SYDVKM. The CDR3 region has the DNA TGTGCCAGCAGTTTGGTCGGGGCAGGGCCCTACGAGCAGTACTTC. Its translation: CASSLVGAGPYEQYF.

The rearrangement links TRBV4-1 to TRBJ2-7; 10 nucleotides agree with TRBD1. After removal of 3 bases from V and 3 bases from J, the junction contained 5 bases not matched to a gene. Germline CDR1 and CDR2: MGHRA and YSYEKL. CDR3 length equals 15 residues. In DNA form, the CDR3 reads TGCGCCAGCAGCCATTCACGGACAGGGGGCTACGAGCAGTACTTC. Translated, it gives CASSHSRTGGYEQYF.

The rearrangement joins TRBV14 to TRBJ2-1; D gene unclear. The germline CDR1 and CDR2 sequences are SGHDN and FVKESK. This CDR3 region has 15 residues. V shed 7 bases and J shed 4 bases, with 17 bases lying between them. In DNA form, the CDR3 reads TGTGCCAGCAACCCATCCGGTAGCCCTTACAATGAGCAGTTCTTC. Encoded protein: CASNPSGSPYNEQFF.

By its share, this clone is medium-sized. The rearrangement joins TRBV11-3 to TRBJ2-7; maybe TRBD2 (5 bases). The V gene's germline CDR1 is SGHNT and CDR2 YENEEA. CDR3 size: 16 residues. Trimming pared 5 bases from V and 2 bases from J, leaving 19 bases between. Here the CDR3 DNA reads TGTGCCAGCAGCCCCTCTTCTAAGCGGACCCCCTACGAGCAGTACTTC. Translating gives CASSPSSKRTPYEQYF.

V is TRBV19 and J is TRBJ1-5; D not resolved. Trimming took off 0 bases at V and 2 bases at J, with 8 bases between the two ends. The length of the CDR3 is 15 residues. The germline V gene has CDR1 LNHDA and CDR2 SQIVND (reference sequence). The CDR3 DNA sequence: TGTGCCAGTAGTATAGAGGAGAAGGGCAATCAGCCCCAGCATTTT. This codes for CASSIEEKGNQPQHF.

The chain links TRBV19 to TRBJ2-5; 11 bases match TRBD1. CDR1 and CDR2 (germline): LNHDA, SQIVND (reference sequence). The CDR3 extends over 15 amino acids. The ends lost 6 bases at V and 4 bases at J; junction bases unmatched: 7. In nucleotides, the CDR3 is TGTGCCAGTAGACGGGGACAGGGGGAAGGAGAGACCCAGTACTTC. The encoded protein is CASRRGQGEGETQYF.

The chain is built from TRBV23-1 and TRBJ1-1, with D maybe TRBD1 (6 bases). TRBV23-1 is reported as an ORF; its role is uncertain. Trimming took 6 bases from V and 2 from J, leaving 10 bases between them. The CDR3 is 13 residues long. DNA of the CDR3: TGCGCCAGCAGGACAGGAAGAAACACTGAAGCTTTCTTT. Amino acids: CASRTGRNTEAFF.